This is a list of T cell receptor beta chains from one sample in a study of T cell responses to AZD1222 COVID-19 vaccine. Sequencing was performed with immunoSEQ multiplex PCR; in TCRdb, only in-frame clones are kept and a portion is missing. The sample holds 130,000 or so clones, approximately 91% seen once. This sample comprised peripheral blood, obtained 28 days after the second AZD1222 dose. The receptors stem from an adult who received the AZD1222 COVID-19 vaccine. The CDR3 runs from the conserved cysteine through the conserved F or W. A D gene is named only where the DNA matches it firmly. Some rows have no size entry. The others give once, few or many, or a class for an expanded clone.

v_call	j_call	clone_size	d_call	cdr3_aa	cdr3_nt
TRBV25-1	TRBJ1-2	few	.	CASSDGRYGYTF	TGTGCCAGCAGTGACGGGCGCTATGGCTACACCTTC
TRBV5-1	TRBJ2-1	.	.	CASSTNPQYNEQFF	TGCGCCAGCAGCACCAACCCCCAGTACAATGAGCAGTTCTTC
TRBV9	TRBJ2-7	.	.	CASSVGAVVDEQYF	TGTGCCAGCAGCGTAGGAGCCGTCGTTGACGAGCAGTACTTC
TRBV5-6	TRBJ2-2	.	TRBD2	CASSLVAGGRTGELFF	TGTGCCAGCAGCTTGGTGGCGGGGGGCCGGACCGGGGAGCTGTTTTTT
TRBV29-1	TRBJ2-7	.	.	CSGGGTYEQYF	TGCAGCGGTGGGGGAACTTACGAGCAGTACTTC
TRBV28	TRBJ1-5	.	.	CASSRTLWGNQPQHF	TGTGCCAGCAGTAGGACGTTGTGGGGCAATCAGCCCCAGCATTTT
TRBV4-2	TRBJ2-1	.	.	CASSSDPIAGTEQFF	TGTGCCAGCAGCTCGGATCCCATAGCAGGGACTGAGCAGTTCTTC
TRBV6-1	TRBJ1-3	.	TRBD1	CASSVGAGGFGNTIYF	TGTGCCAGCAGTGTAGGGGCAGGGGGCTTTGGAAACACCATATATTTT
TRBV6-5	TRBJ2-7	.	TRBD2	CASSAGTSVSYEQYF	TGTGCCAGCAGCGCCGGGACTAGCGTCTCCTACGAGCAGTACTTC
TRBV19	TRBJ1-3	.	TRBD1	CASSRQGLGNTIYF	TGTGCCAGCTCACGACAGGGCCTTGGAAACACCATATATTTT
TRBV25-1	TRBJ1-1	.	.	CASSVGQYEAFF	TGTGCCAGCAGTGTAGGACAGTATGAAGCTTTCTTT
TRBV6-5	TRBJ1-6	.	TRBD1	CASSYPRDRYSPLHF	TGTGCCAGCAGTTACCCCCGGGACAGATATTCACCCCTCCACTTT
TRBV1	TRBJ1-2	.	.	CTSSPRDSQFYGYTF	TGCACCAGCAGCCCCCGGGACAGCCAATTCTATGGCTACACCTTC
TRBV6-5	TRBJ1-4	.	.	CASRTSTNEKLFF	TGTGCCAGCCGGACGTCAACTAATGAAAAACTGTTTTTT
TRBV7-2	TRBJ1-3	.	.	CASSPQAGSGNTIYF	TGTGCCAGCAGCCCCCAAGCGGGTTCTGGAAACACCATATATTTT
TRBV5-1	TRBJ2-1	.	TRBD2	CASSFSSGAYNEQFF	TGCGCCAGCAGCTTTTCTAGCGGGGCCTACAATGAGCAGTTCTTC
TRBV5-5	TRBJ2-3	.	TRBD1	CASSLSTGGASDTQYF	TGTGCCAGCAGCTTGTCGACAGGGGGCGCATCAGATACGCAGTATTTT
TRBV19	TRBJ1-2	.	.	CASSISALSTYGYTF	TGTGCCAGTAGTATAAGTGCCCTCTCGACATATGGCTACACCTTC
TRBV19	TRBJ1-1	.	.	CASSTGQHTEAFF	TGTGCCAGTAGTACTGGACAGCACACTGAAGCTTTCTTT
TRBV11-3	TRBJ2-1	.	.	CASSLGVNSNEQFF	TGTGCCAGCAGCTTAGGAGTTAATTCGAATGAGCAGTTCTTC
TRBV5-4	TRBJ2-7	.	.	CASSLAKGTTYEQYF	TGTGCCAGCAGCTTGGCGAAGGGGACCACCTACGAGCAGTACTTC
TRBV18	TRBJ1-5	.	TRBD1	CASSGQGGDQPQHF	TGTGCCAGCTCTGGACAGGGCGGTGATCAGCCCCAGCATTTT
TRBV6-4	TRBJ2-2	.	TRBD1	CASSLTGGVGELFF	TGTGCCAGCAGTCTGACAGGGGGTGTCGGGGAGCTGTTTTTT
TRBV28	TRBJ2-7	once	.	CASSPLSSGNEQYF	TGTGCCAGCAGCCCCCTATCAAGTGGTAACGAGCAGTACTTC
TRBV21-1	TRBJ2-5	.	.	CASSNWRGSETQYF	TGTGCCAGCAGCAATTGGAGGGGGTCGGAGACCCAGTACTTC
TRBV5-1	TRBJ1-2	.	TRBD1	CASSPYRQGPGIYGYTF	TGCGCCAGCAGCCCGTACAGACAGGGGCCCGGGATCTATGGCTACACCTTC
TRBV7-9	TRBJ2-1	.	TRBD2	CASSLVSGRGNEQFF	TGTGCCAGCAGCTTAGTCAGCGGGAGGGGGAATGAGCAGTTCTTC
TRBV5-1	TRBJ2-1	.	.	CASSPNGDEQFF	TGCGCCAGCAGCCCAAACGGGGATGAGCAGTTCTTC
TRBV11-2	TRBJ1-1	.	.	CASSLDATEAFF	TGTGCCAGCAGCTTAGATGCCACTGAAGCTTTCTTT
TRBV6-5	TRBJ1-2	.	.	CASSYQGNYGYTF	TGTGCCAGCAGTTATCAGGGGAACTATGGCTACACCTTC
TRBV18	TRBJ2-5	.	.	CASSPEAQETQYF	TGTGCCAGCTCACCCGAAGCGCAAGAGACCCAGTACTTC
TRBV5-6	TRBJ1-2	.	.	CASSPYAGWVNYGYTF	TGTGCCAGCAGCCCATACGCAGGGTGGGTCAACTATGGCTACACCTTC
TRBV7-2	TRBJ1-4	.	.	CASSLSAGTREKLFF	TGTGCCAGCAGCTTATCTGCAGGGACGCGGGAAAAACTGTTTTTT
TRBV6-5	TRBJ1-2	once	.	CASSYSEGRNYGYTF	TGTGCCAGCAGTTACTCTGAGGGGCGAAACTATGGCTACACCTTC
TRBV28	TRBJ2-7	.	.	CASNRAATGYGQYF	TGTGCCAGCAACAGAGCTGCTACAGGGTACGGGCAGTACTTC
TRBV28	TRBJ1-2	.	.	CASGYTANYGYTF	TGTGCCAGCGGTTACACAGCGAACTATGGCTACACCTTC
TRBV9	TRBJ1-2	.	.	CASSVDQGRYGYTF	TGTGCCAGCAGCGTAGATCAGGGTCGTTATGGCTACACCTTC
TRBV6-1	TRBJ1-5	.	.	CASSDRTSQPQHF	TGTGCCAGCAGTGACCGGACGTCCCAGCCCCAGCATTTT
TRBV28	TRBJ1-2	.	.	CASSLLANGYTF	TGTGCCAGCAGTTTATTAGCTAATGGCTACACCTTC
TRBV6-5	TRBJ2-7	once	.	CATSQGYEQYF	TGTGCCACTTCTCAGGGGTACGAGCAGTACTTC
TRBV6-5	TRBJ2-7	.	TRBD1	CASSYSRQGRPYEQYF	TGTGCCAGCAGTTACTCACGACAGGGGCGCCCCTACGAGCAGTACTTC
TRBV11-3	TRBJ2-2	.	.	CASSLGTGELFF	TGTGCCAGCAGCTTAGGGACCGGGGAGCTGTTTTTT
TRBV11-3	TRBJ2-7	.	.	CASSLAFGGTPSYEQYF	TGTGCCAGCAGCTTAGCCTTCGGGGGCACCCCCTCCTACGAGCAGTACTTC
TRBV3-1/TRBV3-2	TRBJ2-5	.	TRBD2	CASSPPGLAGGNRYQETQYF	TGTGCCAGCAGCCCACCGGGACTAGCGGGAGGTAATCGGTACCAAGAGACCCAGTACTTC